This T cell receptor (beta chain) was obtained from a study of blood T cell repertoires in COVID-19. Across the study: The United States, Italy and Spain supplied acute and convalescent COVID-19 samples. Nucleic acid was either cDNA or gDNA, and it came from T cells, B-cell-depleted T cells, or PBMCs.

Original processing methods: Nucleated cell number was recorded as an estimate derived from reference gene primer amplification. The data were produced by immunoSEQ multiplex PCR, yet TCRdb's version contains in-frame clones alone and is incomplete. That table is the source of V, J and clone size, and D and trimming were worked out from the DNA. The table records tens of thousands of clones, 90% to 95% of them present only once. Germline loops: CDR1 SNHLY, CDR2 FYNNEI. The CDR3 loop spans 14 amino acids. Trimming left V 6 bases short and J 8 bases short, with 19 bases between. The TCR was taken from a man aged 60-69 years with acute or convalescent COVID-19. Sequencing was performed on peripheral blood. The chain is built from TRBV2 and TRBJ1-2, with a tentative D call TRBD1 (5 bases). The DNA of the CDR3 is TGTGCCAGCAGCGGAGGGACTTTCTATGACGGCTACACCTTC. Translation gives CASSGGTFYDGYTF. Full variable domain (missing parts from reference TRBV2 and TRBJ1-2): EPEVTQTPSHQVTQMGQEVILRCVPISNHLYFYWYRQILGQKVEFLVSFYNNEISEKSEIFDDQFSVERPDGSNFTLKIRSTKLEDSAMYFCASSGGTFYDGYTFGSGTRLTVV.